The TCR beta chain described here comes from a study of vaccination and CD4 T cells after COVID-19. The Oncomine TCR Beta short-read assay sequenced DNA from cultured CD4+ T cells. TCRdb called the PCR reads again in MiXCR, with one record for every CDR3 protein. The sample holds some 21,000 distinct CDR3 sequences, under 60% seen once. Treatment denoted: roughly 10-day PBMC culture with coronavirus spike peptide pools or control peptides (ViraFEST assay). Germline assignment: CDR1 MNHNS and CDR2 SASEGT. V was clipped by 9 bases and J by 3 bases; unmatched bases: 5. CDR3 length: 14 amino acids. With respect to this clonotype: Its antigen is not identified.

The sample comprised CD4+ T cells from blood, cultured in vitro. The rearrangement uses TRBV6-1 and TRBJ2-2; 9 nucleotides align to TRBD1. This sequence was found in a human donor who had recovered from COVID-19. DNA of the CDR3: TGTGCCAGTAAGGGACAGGGCTACACCGGGGAGCTGTTTTTT. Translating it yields CASKGQGYTGELFF.